Listed below are T cell receptor beta chains from one sample, sequenced in a study of blood T cell repertoires in COVID-19. Here immunoSEQ multiplex PCR was the method, and the copy in TCRdb shows in-frame clones only, minus some. The repertoire consists of just under 100,000 clones, with more than 70% occurring once and the leading ten covering 10% to 15%. The sequenced material came from peripheral blood. These receptors came from a woman aged 55-69 years in a cohort sampled during active or convalescent COVID-19. The conserved cysteine and the conserved F or W are not part of the CDR3 here. Fields, in order: D gene, J gene, V gene, CDR3 protein. A D gene is named only where the DNA matches it firmly.

d_call: TRBD2; j_call: TRBJ2-1; v_call: TRBV11-2; cdr3_aa: ASSLGTRGNEQF
d_call: -; j_call: TRBJ1-3; v_call: TRBV4-1; cdr3_aa: ASSRDADGSGRVLRNTIY
d_call: TRBD1; j_call: TRBJ1-6; v_call: TRBV5-6; cdr3_aa: ASSLGGTVGSPLH
d_call: -; j_call: TRBJ2-7; v_call: TRBV30; cdr3_aa: AWSDGSSYEQY
d_call: -; j_call: TRBJ1-4; v_call: TRBV24-1; cdr3_aa: ATSEDGQPKSTNEKLF
d_call: TRBD1; j_call: TRBJ1-2; v_call: TRBV2; cdr3_aa: ASSRGQGTGGYT
d_call: -; j_call: TRBJ2-2; v_call: TRBV4-1; cdr3_aa: ASSPIGVKVTGELF
d_call: -; j_call: TRBJ2-7; v_call: TRBV5-1; cdr3_aa: ASAPEGASLYEQY
d_call: -; j_call: TRBJ1-1; v_call: TRBV7-6; cdr3_aa: ASSPESLWASEAF
d_call: TRBD1; j_call: TRBJ2-7; v_call: TRBV5-5; cdr3_aa: ASSRGQGAYEQY
d_call: TRBD1; j_call: TRBJ1-6; v_call: TRBV7-8; cdr3_aa: ASSFGTGGFSYNSPLH
d_call: TRBD1; j_call: TRBJ1-2; v_call: TRBV3-1/TRBV3-2; cdr3_aa: ATRTGAYGYT
d_call: -; j_call: TRBJ1-1; v_call: TRBV19; cdr3_aa: ATNPTTGHTEAF
d_call: -; j_call: TRBJ1-1; v_call: TRBV3-1/TRBV3-2; cdr3_aa: ASSQGGEAF
d_call: -; j_call: TRBJ1-2; v_call: TRBV28; cdr3_aa: ASSLGGARGYT
d_call: TRBD2; j_call: TRBJ2-7; v_call: TRBV9; cdr3_aa: ASSLILAGGSSYEQY
d_call: -; j_call: TRBJ1-5; v_call: TRBV5-6; cdr3_aa: ASSFRQFLNQPQH
d_call: -; j_call: TRBJ1-4; v_call: TRBV6-5; cdr3_aa: ASTGQNPNEKLF
d_call: TRBD2; j_call: TRBJ2-7; v_call: TRBV7-9; cdr3_aa: ASSPRTRNYEQY
d_call: -; j_call: TRBJ1-1; v_call: TRBV15; cdr3_aa: ATSSDQGEAF
d_call: -; j_call: TRBJ2-5; v_call: TRBV12-5; cdr3_aa: ASVLLGEETQY
d_call: TRBD1; j_call: TRBJ2-2; v_call: TRBV28; cdr3_aa: ASSPPPGTGTAGELF
d_call: -; j_call: TRBJ1-6; v_call: TRBV7-3; cdr3_aa: ASSLLQGSPLH
d_call: TRBD2; j_call: TRBJ2-1; v_call: TRBV10-1; cdr3_aa: ASSDGGAYNEQF
d_call: TRBD1; j_call: TRBJ2-5; v_call: TRBV11-2; cdr3_aa: ASSPQGPGETQY
d_call: TRBD2; j_call: TRBJ2-1; v_call: TRBV9; cdr3_aa: ASNPSGGDYNEQF
d_call: -; j_call: TRBJ2-2; v_call: TRBV6-4; cdr3_aa: ASSETSTGELF
d_call: -; j_call: TRBJ2-2; v_call: TRBV11-3; cdr3_aa: ASSKPSAGRELF
d_call: TRBD2; j_call: TRBJ2-7; v_call: TRBV5-1; cdr3_aa: ASSPTGGGRIYEQY
d_call: -; j_call: TRBJ1-5; v_call: TRBV21-1; cdr3_aa: ASSKGGVRTGDDQPQH
d_call: -; j_call: TRBJ2-1; v_call: TRBV29-1; cdr3_aa: SVDGGPQSSYNEQF
d_call: TRBD1; j_call: TRBJ2-2; v_call: TRBV19; cdr3_aa: ASSITGGNGELF
d_call: TRBD2; j_call: TRBJ2-1; v_call: TRBV11-1; cdr3_aa: ASSPGTIRNEQF
d_call: TRBD2; j_call: TRBJ2-1; v_call: TRBV12-3/TRBV12-4; cdr3_aa: ASSRGDIGEQF
d_call: -; j_call: TRBJ1-1; v_call: TRBV7-8; cdr3_aa: ASSLGLSQGRRNTEAF
d_call: TRBD2; j_call: TRBJ2-7; v_call: TRBV5-4; cdr3_aa: ASSFGLAGANEQY
d_call: TRBD2; j_call: TRBJ2-1; v_call: TRBV4-2; cdr3_aa: ASRSGTSLDEQF
d_call: -; j_call: TRBJ1-1; v_call: TRBV3-1/TRBV3-2; cdr3_aa: ASSQAWQGNTEAF
d_call: TRBD2; j_call: TRBJ2-7; v_call: TRBV6-6; cdr3_aa: ASSGTGTSWYEQY